This TCR beta chain was recovered during a study of T cell responses to AZD1222 COVID-19 vaccine. Germline V gene data show CDR1 as MNHEY and CDR2 as SVGAGI. The V gene end was trimmed by 5 bases and the J gene end by 7 bases; junction bases not matched to a gene: 5. The CDR3 is 14 residues long. Only in-frame clones appear in the TCRdb table, and some are missing; sequencing was by immunoSEQ multiplex PCR. The table shows 90,000 to 110,000 clones, with over 80% occurring only once. The sequences come from peripheral blood, collected on day 0 of AZD1222 vaccination. The J gene is TRBJ1-6, the V gene TRBV6-5; the match to TRBD1 covers 7 bases. The receptor was derived from an adult in good health. The CDR3 here is CASSPTGANSPLHF. In DNA, the CDR3 is TGTGCCAGCAGTCCTACAGGGGCCAATTCACCCCTCCACTTT.